This TCR beta chain was profiled in a study of CD8+ T cells in alopecia areata. Regarding the study as a whole: Many expanded lesional clones stayed in scalp and blood while on tofacitinib. Scalp repertoires also include resident alphabeta T cells from normal skin. In lesional scalp, particularly from alopecia totalis/universalis, clonality was higher than in normal scalp. Administration of tofacitinib significantly diminished scalp clonality and expanded CD8+ clones within the top 100.

Germline V lookup: CDR1 SGHVS, CDR2 FNYEAQ. Trimming removed 4 bases at V and 4 bases at J, with 12 bases between. The CDR3 extends over 14 amino acids. Sample treatment: oral pan-JAK inhibitor, 5-10 mg twice daily. As regards this clone: Antigen unknown.

Reverse transcribed after extraction, RNA yielded cDNA as the sequencing template. Some clones are missing from TCRdb's copy, which holds only in-frame ones; the method was immunoSEQ multiplex PCR. There are tens of thousands of clones in the sample; under 60% occur only once, and roughly 20% lies in the top ten. The chain is built from TRBV7-6 and TRBJ2-3; no clear D. The TCR sequence derives from a human donor with alopecia areata. The starting material was CD8+ T cells sorted from blood, obtained at approximately week 36, from a patient treated with tofacitinib. The CDR3 region is CASSSHLRSDTQYF. The CDR3, as DNA: TGTGCCAGCAGCTCACATCTCAGGTCAGATACGCAGTATTTT.